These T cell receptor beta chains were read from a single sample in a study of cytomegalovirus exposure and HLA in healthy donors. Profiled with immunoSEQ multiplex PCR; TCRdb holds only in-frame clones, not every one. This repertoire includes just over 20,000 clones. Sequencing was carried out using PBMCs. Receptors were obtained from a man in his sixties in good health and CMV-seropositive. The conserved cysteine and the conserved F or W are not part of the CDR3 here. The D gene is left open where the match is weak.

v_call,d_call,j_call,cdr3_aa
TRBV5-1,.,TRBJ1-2,ASSLEVQGIYGYT
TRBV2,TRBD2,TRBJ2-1,ASSEALGTSGDNEQF
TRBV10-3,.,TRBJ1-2,AINGGDPPGYT
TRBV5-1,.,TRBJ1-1,ASSLSATGYSTEAF
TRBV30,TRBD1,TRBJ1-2,AWGRQGRGYT
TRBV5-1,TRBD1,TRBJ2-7,ASSSGQGPEQY
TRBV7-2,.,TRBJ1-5,ASSLSLDQPQH
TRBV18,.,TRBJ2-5,ASSILDSQETQY
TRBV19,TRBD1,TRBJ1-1,ASSDRQGTEAF
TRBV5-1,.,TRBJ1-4,ASSSLGGPTNEKLF
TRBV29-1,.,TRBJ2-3,SVRGGTDTQY
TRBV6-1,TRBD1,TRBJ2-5,ASSRDREETQY
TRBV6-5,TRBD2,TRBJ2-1,ASRLAGSSYNEQF
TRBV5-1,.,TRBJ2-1,ASSGGIGVINEQF
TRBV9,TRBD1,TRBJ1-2,ASSAGGTGDYGYT
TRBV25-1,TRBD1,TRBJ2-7,ASSDPGTGKYEQY
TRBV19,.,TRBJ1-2,ASSNRWDTALGGYT
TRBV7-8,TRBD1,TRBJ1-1,ASSLNAGGIPNTEAF
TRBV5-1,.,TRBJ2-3,LGGDRLKDTQY
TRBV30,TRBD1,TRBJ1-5,AWSHGTGPSQPQH
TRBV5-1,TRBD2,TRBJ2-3,ASSSAGTSGGLSTDTQY
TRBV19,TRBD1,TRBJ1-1,ASIGTGVTEAF
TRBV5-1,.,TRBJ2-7,ASSLAGLGASYEQY
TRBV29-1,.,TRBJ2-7,SVAGGRTYEQY
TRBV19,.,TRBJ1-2,ASSHSHYGYT
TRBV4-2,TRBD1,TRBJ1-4,ASSQRILDRVVVSEKLF
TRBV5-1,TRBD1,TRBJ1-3,ASSLQGTGNTIY
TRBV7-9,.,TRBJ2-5,ASSLRGTRETQY
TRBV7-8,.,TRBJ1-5,ASSASAGAYQPQH
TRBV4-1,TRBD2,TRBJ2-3,ASSARGLAGSGWRDTQY
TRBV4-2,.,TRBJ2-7,ASSQAVGGPYEQY
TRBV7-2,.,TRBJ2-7,ASSGQGAGGVEQY
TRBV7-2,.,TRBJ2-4,ASGGAGSSY
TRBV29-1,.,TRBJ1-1,SVGTVNTEAF
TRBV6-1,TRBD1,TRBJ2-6,ASNTGGSGANVLT
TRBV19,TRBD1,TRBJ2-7,ASSAGQGSYEQY